A selection of T cell receptor beta chains follows, all from one sample in a study of shared clonotypes between healthy human individuals. The assay was immunoSEQ multiplex PCR, and TCRdb's table has in-frame clones only and misses some. The sample has hundreds of thousands of clones, roughly 95% seen once; the top ten hold roughly 0.1%. The sequenced material came from naive CD8+ T cells sorted from blood. These receptor sequences come from a woman under 40 in good health. Each CDR3 is given with its conserved first and last residue. The order of the fields is D gene, J gene, V gene, CDR3 protein. D genes are given only for firm matches.

d_call: .; j_call: TRBJ2-3; v_call: TRBV9; cdr3_aa: CASSALADTQYF
d_call: .; j_call: TRBJ2-2; v_call: TRBV11-2; cdr3_aa: CASSLGGPGGTGELFF
d_call: .; j_call: TRBJ2-1; v_call: TRBV19; cdr3_aa: CASARAQYNEQFF
d_call: TRBD1; j_call: TRBJ1-2; v_call: TRBV19; cdr3_aa: CASSPGTGPSYGYTF
d_call: .; j_call: TRBJ2-7; v_call: TRBV7-9; cdr3_aa: CASSFSSGVPYEQYF
d_call: .; j_call: TRBJ2-3; v_call: TRBV27; cdr3_aa: CASSPRGVAPGTQYF
d_call: .; j_call: TRBJ2-2; v_call: TRBV28; cdr3_aa: CASTVAGDGGELFF
d_call: .; j_call: TRBJ2-5; v_call: TRBV2; cdr3_aa: CASSRLGDQETQYF
d_call: TRBD1; j_call: TRBJ2-5; v_call: TRBV4-1; cdr3_aa: CASSPWTGQETQYF
d_call: .; j_call: TRBJ2-3; v_call: TRBV4-1; cdr3_aa: CASRPELEDTQYF
d_call: TRBD1; j_call: TRBJ2-5; v_call: TRBV2; cdr3_aa: CASRHRGETQYF
d_call: TRBD1; j_call: TRBJ1-1; v_call: TRBV6-5; cdr3_aa: CASSRDRGTEAFF
d_call: .; j_call: TRBJ2-3; v_call: TRBV27; cdr3_aa: CASQRALGTDTQYF
d_call: TRBD2; j_call: TRBJ2-5; v_call: TRBV9; cdr3_aa: CASSEQGLAGVWETQYF
d_call: TRBD2; j_call: TRBJ2-5; v_call: TRBV9; cdr3_aa: CASGLGVQETQYF
d_call: .; j_call: TRBJ2-1; v_call: TRBV4-1; cdr3_aa: CASSRRLGNEQFF
d_call: .; j_call: TRBJ2-7; v_call: TRBV6-1; cdr3_aa: CASSEGGSYEQYF
d_call: .; j_call: TRBJ2-7; v_call: TRBV27; cdr3_aa: CASSPRGSGYEQYF
d_call: TRBD2; j_call: TRBJ2-2; v_call: TRBV4-1; cdr3_aa: CASSQRTSRTTGELFF
d_call: TRBD2; j_call: TRBJ2-1; v_call: TRBV2; cdr3_aa: CASSGPGLADQRLYNEQFF
d_call: .; j_call: TRBJ2-2; v_call: TRBV5-6; cdr3_aa: CASSSTGELFF
d_call: .; j_call: TRBJ2-5; v_call: TRBV5-4; cdr3_aa: CASRSSETQYF
d_call: .; j_call: TRBJ2-5; v_call: TRBV5-1; cdr3_aa: CASSLVPGETQYF
d_call: .; j_call: TRBJ2-3; v_call: TRBV28; cdr3_aa: CASSFPRQETSTDTQYF
d_call: TRBD2; j_call: TRBJ2-2; v_call: TRBV15; cdr3_aa: CATSRDPSSGYNTGELFF
d_call: TRBD2; j_call: TRBJ2-1; v_call: TRBV4-1; cdr3_aa: CASSHIWASGSDEQFF
d_call: TRBD2; j_call: TRBJ2-7; v_call: TRBV7-6; cdr3_aa: CASSPSSGSSYEQYF